These 10 T cell receptor beta chains share one sample of origin, sequenced in a study of T cell clones after liver transplantation. Alloreactive TCRbeta sequences came from sequencing proliferating CFSE-low cells in the MLR. Sequenced by immunoSEQ multiplex PCR; TCRdb stores in-frame clones only, minus some. This table has 400 to 600 clones, about 50% appearing once. These receptors are not linked to any known antigen. Sample: CD8+ T cells from cultured PBMCs. These receptors were collected from a human patient who received a liver transplant. Some T cells may be the graft donor's.

The gene calls are TRBV6-1 and TRBJ2-5; weak D call: TRBD1 (6 bases). Germline assignment: CDR1 MNHNS and CDR2 SASEGT. V dropped 9 bases and J dropped 5 bases, with 19 bases sitting between them. CDR3 length: 14 amino acids. CDR3 in DNA: TGTGCCAGTTATACCGGGACATTGGGGGAGACCCAGTACTTC. This sequence encodes CASYTGTLGETQYF.

The genes are TRBV5-6 and TRBJ1-6; no definite D call. CDR1 SGHDT and CDR2 YYEEEE come from the germline V gene. The CDR3 sequence is 13 residues long. Trimming pared 0 bases from V and 7 bases from J, leaving 5 bases between. DNA of the CDR3: TGTGCCAGCAGCTTGGGGCGAAATTCACCCCTCCACTTT. Its protein is CASSLGRNSPLHF.

The rearrangement uses TRBV7-5 and TRBJ2-7; the D segment call TRBD2 is taken from the table without a DNA check. TRBV7-5 is an annotated pseudogene. The CDR3 loop spans 14 amino acids. CDR3 coding DNA: TGTGCCAGCAGCTTAGCGTCGGCGGTCTACGAGCAGTACGTC. As protein: CASSLASAVYEQYV.

The chain carries TRBV28 and TRBJ2-1; 8 bases map to TRBD2. Germline V lookup: CDR1 MDHEN, CDR2 SYDVKM. The V gene end was trimmed by 3 bases and the J gene end by 8 bases; junction bases not matched to a gene: 6. This CDR3 is 14 amino acids long. DNA of the CDR3: TGTGCCAGCAGTTTTGGGACTAGGACCGATGAGCAGTTCTTC. Encoded protein: CASSFGTRTDEQFF.

This clone was counted between two and nine times. CDR3 residues: CASSLGPPRYEQFF. In DNA form, the CDR3 reads TGTGCCAGCAGCTTGGGACCGCCGAGGTATGAGCAGTTCTTC. The genes are TRBV5-4 and TRBJ2-1; D not certain. The CDR3 runs to 14 residues. V was pared by 0 bases and J by 8 bases, with 12 bases between. From germline, CDR1 is SGHNT and CDR2 YYREEE (reference sequence).

V and J are TRBV2 and TRBJ1-2, with TRBD1 matching 9 bases. J was trimmed by 4 bases and V by 6 bases; bases with no gene match: 3. Germline V gives CDR1 SNHLY, CDR2 FYNNEI. The CDR3 length is 13 residues. CDR3 region: CASSSTGGYGYTF. The CDR3 region has the DNA TGTGCCAGCAGCTCGACAGGGGGCTATGGCTACACCTTC. The full variable domain, rest sourced from reference TRBV2 and TRBJ1-2, is EPEVTQTPSHQVTQMGQEVILRCVPISNHLYFYWYRQILGQKVEFLVSFYNNEISEKSEIFDDQFSVERPDGSNFTLKIRSTKLEDSAMYFCASSSTGGYGYTFGSGTRLTVV.

This chain joins TRBV21-1 and TRBJ2-7; no check of the table's D call, TRBD2, against the DNA was made. TRBV21-1 is reported as a pseudogene. This CDR3 contains 16 residues. CDR3 coding DNA: TGTGCCAGCAGGTATGACTTAGCACACGTGTTAGACGAGCAGTACTTC. It yields the protein CASRYDLAHVLDEQYF.

This chain links TRBV6-6 with TRBJ1-1; D gene ambiguous. CDR1 and CDR2 from the germline V gene are MNHNY and SVGAGI (reference sequence). Deletions cut 3 bases from V and 3 bases from J, with 11 bases between. The CDR3 is 14 amino acids. The CDR3: CASSYFRVDTEAFF. In DNA, the CDR3 is TGTGCCAGCAGTTATTTTCGGGTTGACACTGAAGCTTTCTTT.

The rearrangement uses TRBV6-1 and TRBJ1-6; 8 bases line up with TRBD1. There are 15 residues in the CDR3. The germline V gene encodes CDR1 MNHNS and CDR2 SASEGT. V lost 0 bases, J lost 5 bases, and 0 bases stayed unmatched. CDR3 protein: CASSEAQGDNSPLHF. CDR3 DNA: TGTGCCAGCAGTGAAGCACAGGGGGATAATTCACCCCTCCACTTT.

This sequence joins TRBV5-1 and TRBJ2-6; D gene unclear. The CDR3 is 18 amino acids. V lost 7 bases and J lost 5, with 25 bases in between. Germline CDR1 and CDR2: SGHRS and YFSETQ. This chain's CDR3 is CASEVASGSQSRANVLTF. As DNA, the CDR3 is TGCGCCAGCGAGGTAGCATCCGGTTCACAAAGTCGGGCCAACGTCCTGACTTTC.